This T cell receptor beta chain was sequenced for a study of cytomegalovirus exposure and HLA in healthy donors. The PCR contained 60 Vbeta and 13 Jbeta primers. Authors' analysis steps: About 12 million shared chains were among the roughly 80 million unique TCR beta chains that a later analysis counted. Method: immunoSEQ multiplex PCR; TCRdb's copy keeps in-frame clones and lacks some. That table furnishes V, J and clone size, whereas the DNA furnished D and trimming. The sample has some 99,000 clones, 70% to 80% seen once. Details on this clone: The antigen is unknown.

The study's findings and limits: Analysis performed later found approximately 17,000 TCR beta sequences associated with HLA alleles at 0.05 false discovery rate. Presence/absence analyses took donor sequencing depth as roughly uniform.

Sample: PBMCs. The origin of this receptor is a female donor in good health and CMV-seronegative.

DNA for the CDR3: TGTGCCGTCGGGGATCAGCGGGAGGGCGTGACCCACAATGAGCAGTTCTTC. This translates into CAVGDQREGVTHNEQFF. The chain couples TRBV7-9 to TRBJ2-1; TRBD2 agrees at 10 bases. Unmatched junction bases numbered 18, after V lost 11 bases and J lost 5 bases. Germline values: CDR1 SEHNR, CDR2 FQNEAQ (reference sequence). The CDR3 runs to 17 residues. The complete variable domain, with remaining parts taken from reference TRBV7-9 and TRBJ2-1, reads DTGVSQNPRHKITKRGQNVTFRCDPISEHNRLYWYRQTLGQGPEFLTYFQNEAQLEKSRLLSDRFSAERPKGSFSTLEIQRTEQGDSAMYLCAVGDQREGVTHNEQFFGPGTRLTVL.